What follows is one T cell receptor (beta chain) and its context. The germline CDR1 and CDR2 sequences are SGHRS and YFSETQ. The CDR3 covers 14 residues. The germline V and J ends were trimmed by 3 bases and 9 bases, with 18 bases remaining between them. The data belong to a study of blood T cell repertoires in COVID-19. Study at large: Both acute and convalescent COVID-19 samples were obtained from the United States, Italy and Spain. Nucleic acid was either cDNA or gDNA, and it came from T cells, B-cell-depleted T cells, or PBMCs.

Per the study methods: Using reference gene primer amplification, nucleated cell counts were estimated. Libraries were prepared by immunoSEQ multiplex PCR; TCRdb keeps only in-frame clonotypes and omits some of them. V and J calls and clone size are copied from that table; D and trimming were computed from the DNA. There are around 150,000 clones in the sample; approximately 90% occur only once, and around 2.1% lies in the top ten. Input material: peripheral blood. The receptor was derived from a man younger than 35 with acute or convalescent COVID-19. This chain links TRBV5-1 with TRBJ2-5, with D perhaps matching TRBD2 (5 bases). In DNA form, the CDR3 reads TGCGCCAGCAGCTCCACATTCGCCACGGAGGCCCAGTACTTC. This translates into CASSSTFATEAQYF.